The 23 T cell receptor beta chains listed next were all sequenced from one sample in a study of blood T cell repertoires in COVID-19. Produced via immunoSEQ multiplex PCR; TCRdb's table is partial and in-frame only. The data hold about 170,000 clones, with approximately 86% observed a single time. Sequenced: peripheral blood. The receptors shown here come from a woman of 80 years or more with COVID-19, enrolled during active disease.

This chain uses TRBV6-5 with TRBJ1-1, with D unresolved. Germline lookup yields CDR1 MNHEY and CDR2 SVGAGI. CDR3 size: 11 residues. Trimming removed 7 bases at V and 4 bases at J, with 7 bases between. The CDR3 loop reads CASTFSTEAFF. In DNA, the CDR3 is TGTGCCAGCACTTTTAGCACTGAAGCTTTCTTT.

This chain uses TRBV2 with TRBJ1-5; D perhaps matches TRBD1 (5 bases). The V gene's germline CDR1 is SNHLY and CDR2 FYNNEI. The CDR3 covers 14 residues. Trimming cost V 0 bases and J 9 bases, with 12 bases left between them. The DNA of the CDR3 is TGTGCCAGCAGTGAAGCGCTCCGGGGGACGCCCCAGCATTTT. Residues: CASSEALRGTPQHF.

The CDR3 DNA sequence: TGTGCCAGCAGCCAAGGGGACAGATACTACGAGCAGTACTTC. Protein sequence: CASSQGDRYYEQYF. V and J are TRBV3-1 (or the pseudogene TRBV3-2) and TRBJ2-7; TRBD1 agrees at 7 bases. This CDR3 is 14 amino acids long. V lost 1 base and J lost 3; bases outside the gene matches: 3. Germline V CDR1 and CDR2: LGHDT, YNNKEL (reference sequence).

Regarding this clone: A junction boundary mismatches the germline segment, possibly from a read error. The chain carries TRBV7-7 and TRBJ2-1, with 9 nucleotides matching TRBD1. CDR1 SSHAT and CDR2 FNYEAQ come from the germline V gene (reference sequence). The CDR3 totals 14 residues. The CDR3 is CASSRDREVSEQFF. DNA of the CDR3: TGTGCTAGCAGCCGGGACAGGGAGGTTAGTGAGCAGTTCTTC.

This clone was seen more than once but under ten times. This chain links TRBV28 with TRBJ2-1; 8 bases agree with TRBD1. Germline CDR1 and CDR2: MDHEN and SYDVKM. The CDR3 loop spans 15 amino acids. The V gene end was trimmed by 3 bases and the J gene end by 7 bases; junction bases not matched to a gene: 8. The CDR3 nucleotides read TGTGCCAGCAGTTTGGCAGGGGGCCCGGGTAATGAGCAGTTCTTC. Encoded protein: CASSLAGGPGNEQFF.

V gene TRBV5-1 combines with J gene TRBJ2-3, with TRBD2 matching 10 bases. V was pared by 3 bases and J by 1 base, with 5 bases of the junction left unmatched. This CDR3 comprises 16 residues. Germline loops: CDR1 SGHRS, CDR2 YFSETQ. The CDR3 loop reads CASSWGGLAGTDTQYF. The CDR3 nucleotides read TGCGCCAGCAGCTGGGGCGGACTAGCGGGCACAGATACGCAGTATTTT. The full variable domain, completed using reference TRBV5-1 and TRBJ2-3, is KAGVTQTPRYLIKTRGQQVTLSCSPISGHRSVSWYQQTPGQGLQFLFEYFSETQRNKGNFPGRFSGRQFSNSRSEMNVSTLELGDSALYLCASSWGGLAGTDTQYFGPGTRLTVL.

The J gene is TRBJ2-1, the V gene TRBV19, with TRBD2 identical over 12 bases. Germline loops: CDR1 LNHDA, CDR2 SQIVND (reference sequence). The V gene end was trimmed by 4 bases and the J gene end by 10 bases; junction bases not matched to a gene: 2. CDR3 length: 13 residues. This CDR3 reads CASSNGLAGEQFF. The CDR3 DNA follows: TGTGCCAGTAGTAACGGACTAGCGGGGGAGCAGTTCTTC. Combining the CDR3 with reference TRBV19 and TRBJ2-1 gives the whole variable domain DGGITQSPKYLFRKEGQNVTLSCEQNLNHDAMYWYRQDPGQGLRLIYYSQIVNDFQKGDIAEGYSVSREKKESFPLTVTSAQKNPTAFYLCASSNGLAGEQFFGPGTRLTVL.

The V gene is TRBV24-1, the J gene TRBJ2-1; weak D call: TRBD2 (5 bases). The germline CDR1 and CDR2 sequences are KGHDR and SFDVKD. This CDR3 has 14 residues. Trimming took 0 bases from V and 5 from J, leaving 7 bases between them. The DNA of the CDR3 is TGTGCCACCAGTGATTTGACGCGGGACAATGAGCAGTTCTTC. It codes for CATSDLTRDNEQFF.

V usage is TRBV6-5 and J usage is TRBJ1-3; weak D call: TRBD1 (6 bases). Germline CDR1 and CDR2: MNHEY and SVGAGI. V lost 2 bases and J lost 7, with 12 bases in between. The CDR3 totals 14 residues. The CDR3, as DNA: TGTGCCAGCAGTTACGGGAGGGGGGATAACACCATATATTTT. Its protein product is CASSYGRGDNTIYF.

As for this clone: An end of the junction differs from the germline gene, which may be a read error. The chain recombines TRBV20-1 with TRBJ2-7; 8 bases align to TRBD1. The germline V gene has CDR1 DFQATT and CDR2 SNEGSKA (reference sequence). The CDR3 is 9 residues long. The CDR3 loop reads CSAGDRNHF. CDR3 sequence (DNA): TGCAGTGCCGGGGACAGGAACCACTTC.

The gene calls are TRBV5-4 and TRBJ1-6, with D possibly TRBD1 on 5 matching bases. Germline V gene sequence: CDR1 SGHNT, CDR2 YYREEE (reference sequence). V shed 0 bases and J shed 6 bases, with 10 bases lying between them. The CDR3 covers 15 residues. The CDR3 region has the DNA TGTGCCAGCAGCTTGGGGGGGGATGCTAATTCACCCCTCCACTTT. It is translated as CASSLGGDANSPLHF.

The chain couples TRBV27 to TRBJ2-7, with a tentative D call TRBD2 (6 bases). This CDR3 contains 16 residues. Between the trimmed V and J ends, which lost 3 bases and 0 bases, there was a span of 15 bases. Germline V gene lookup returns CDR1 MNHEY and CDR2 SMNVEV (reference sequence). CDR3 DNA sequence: TGTGCCAGCAGTTTTCGGGGAGGCTCCCTCTCCTACGAGCAGTACTTC. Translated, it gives CASSFRGGSLSYEQYF.

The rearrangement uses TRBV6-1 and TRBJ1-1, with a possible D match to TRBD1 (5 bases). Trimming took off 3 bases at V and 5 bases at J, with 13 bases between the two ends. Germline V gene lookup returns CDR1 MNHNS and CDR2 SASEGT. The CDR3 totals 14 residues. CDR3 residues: CASSESGGGTEAFF. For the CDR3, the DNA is TGTGCCAGCAGTGAGTCCGGGGGAGGAACTGAAGCTTTCTTT.

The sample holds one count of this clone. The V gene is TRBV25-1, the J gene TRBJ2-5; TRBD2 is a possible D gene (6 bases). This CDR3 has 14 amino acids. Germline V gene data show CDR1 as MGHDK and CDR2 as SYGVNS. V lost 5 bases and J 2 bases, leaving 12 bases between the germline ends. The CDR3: CASSWGGGQETQYF. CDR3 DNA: TGTGCCAGCAGTTGGGGAGGTGGACAAGAGACCCAGTACTTC.

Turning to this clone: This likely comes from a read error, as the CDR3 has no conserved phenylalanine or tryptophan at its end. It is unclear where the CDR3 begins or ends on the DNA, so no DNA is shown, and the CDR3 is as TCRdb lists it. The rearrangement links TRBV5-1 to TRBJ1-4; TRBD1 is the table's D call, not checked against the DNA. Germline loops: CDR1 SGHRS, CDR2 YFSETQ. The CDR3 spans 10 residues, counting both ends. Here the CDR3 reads CASSPWTGRG.

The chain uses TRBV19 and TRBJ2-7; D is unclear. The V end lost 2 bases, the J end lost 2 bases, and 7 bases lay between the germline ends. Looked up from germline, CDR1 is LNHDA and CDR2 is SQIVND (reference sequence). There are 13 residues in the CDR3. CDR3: CASSITYTYEQYF. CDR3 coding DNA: TGTGCCAGTAGTATAACGTACACCTACGAGCAGTACTTC.

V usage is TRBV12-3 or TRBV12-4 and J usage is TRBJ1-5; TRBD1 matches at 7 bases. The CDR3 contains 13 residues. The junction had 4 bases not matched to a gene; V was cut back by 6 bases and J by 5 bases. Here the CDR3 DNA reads TGTGCCAGCAGATCCCAGGGGGATCAGCCCCAGCATTTT. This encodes CASRSQGDQPQHF.

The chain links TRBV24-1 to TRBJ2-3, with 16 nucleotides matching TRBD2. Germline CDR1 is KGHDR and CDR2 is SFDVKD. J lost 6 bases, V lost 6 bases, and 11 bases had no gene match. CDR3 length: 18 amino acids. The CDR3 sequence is CATSSAGTSGGARDTQYF. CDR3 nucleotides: TGTGCCACCAGTAGTGCCGGGACTAGCGGGGGGGCCAGGGATACGCAGTATTTT.

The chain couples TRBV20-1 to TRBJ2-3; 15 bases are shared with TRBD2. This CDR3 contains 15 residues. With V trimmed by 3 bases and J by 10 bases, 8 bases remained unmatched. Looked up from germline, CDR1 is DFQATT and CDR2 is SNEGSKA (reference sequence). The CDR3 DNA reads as TGCAGTGCTAGTGGACTAGCGGGAGGGGGCATGCCGCAGTATTTT. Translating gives CSASGLAGGGMPQYF.

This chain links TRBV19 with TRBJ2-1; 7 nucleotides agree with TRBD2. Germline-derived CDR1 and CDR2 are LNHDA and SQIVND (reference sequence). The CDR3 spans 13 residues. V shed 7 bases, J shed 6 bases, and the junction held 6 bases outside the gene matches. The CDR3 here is CASTKGRGNEQFF. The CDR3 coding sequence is TGTGCCAGTACCAAGGGGAGGGGCAATGAGCAGTTCTTC. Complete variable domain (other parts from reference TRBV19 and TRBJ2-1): DGGITQSPKYLFRKEGQNVTLSCEQNLNHDAMYWYRQDPGQGLRLIYYSQIVNDFQKGDIAEGYSVSREKKESFPLTVTSAQKNPTAFYLCASTKGRGNEQFFGPGTRLTVL.

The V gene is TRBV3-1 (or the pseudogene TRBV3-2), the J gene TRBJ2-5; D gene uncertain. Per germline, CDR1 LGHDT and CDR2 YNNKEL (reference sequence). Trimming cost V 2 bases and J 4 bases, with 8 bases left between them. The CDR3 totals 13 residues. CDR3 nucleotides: TGTGCCAGCAGCCAACGAGGTCCAGAGACCCAGTACTTC. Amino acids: CASSQRGPETQYF.

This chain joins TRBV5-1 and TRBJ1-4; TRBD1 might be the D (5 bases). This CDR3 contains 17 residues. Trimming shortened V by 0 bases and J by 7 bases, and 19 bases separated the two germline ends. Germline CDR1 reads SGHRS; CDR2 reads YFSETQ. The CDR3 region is CASSLEWSKGEGEKLFF. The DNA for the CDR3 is TGCGCCAGCAGCTTGGAATGGTCGAAAGGGGAAGGTGAAAAACTGTTTTTT.

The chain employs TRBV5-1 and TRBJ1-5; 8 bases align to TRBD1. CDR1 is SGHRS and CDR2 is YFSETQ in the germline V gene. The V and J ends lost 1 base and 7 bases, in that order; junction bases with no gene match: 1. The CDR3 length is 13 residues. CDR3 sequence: CASSLNRGQPQHF. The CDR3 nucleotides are TGCGCCAGCAGCTTGAACAGGGGGCAGCCCCAGCATTTT.